This T cell receptor beta chain was captured by sequencing in a study of shared clonotypes between healthy human individuals. The wider study: Donors consisted of two women and three men between 18 and 49. Three plates each covered CD4 naive and memory; CD8 naive two, CD8 memory one.

Profiled with immunoSEQ multiplex PCR; TCRdb holds only in-frame clones, not every one. Here the sample spans 2 million to 2.5 million clones, roughly 95% being singletons. Every donor was a Caucasian adult from Nashville, Tennessee. Investigators divided CD4+ cells into CD45RA+ naive and CD45RA-negative memory subsets. This clone was picked up one time. The CDR3 is 17 residues long. V was pared by 5 bases and J by 2 bases, with 12 bases of the junction left unmatched. The germline CDR1 and CDR2 sequences are LNHDA and SQIVND (reference sequence). This receptor was identified in a man aged 18 to 30 in good health. The chain combines TRBV19 with TRBJ2-3; TRBD1 agrees at 8 bases. Sequencing was carried out using naive CD4+ T cells sorted from blood. The subset was: CD45RA+ positively selected. The CDR3, as DNA: TGTGCCAGTAGTCCTAGCAGGGGGCAGAGCCCCACAGATACGCAGTATTTT. Its translation: CASSPSRGQSPTDTQYF.